This passage covers 17 T cell receptor beta chains from one sample sequenced in a study of Ad26.COV2.S vaccination and SARS-CoV-2 variants. The treatment denotes: 15 to 20 received Ad26.COV2.S at low or high dose, single or two shots; a few received placebo; per-sample allocation not given. Samples came from day 63 after the first vaccine or placebo injection. Data came from immunoSEQ multiplex PCR; TCRdb stores just in-frame clones and leaves some out. This repertoire shows 350,000 to 400,000 clones, about nine tenths found once; its top ten account for 1.5% to 2%. Here the sequenced sample was peripheral blood, taken in a trial of Ad26.COV2.S vaccine versus placebo. The receptors stem from a person between 18 and 59 years old who received the Ad26.COV2.S COVID-19 vaccine or a placebo.

DNA for the CDR3: TGTGCCAGCAGTGCGACAGGGGGTAATCAGCCCCAGCATTTT. Protein product: CASSATGGNQPQHF. The chain couples TRBV2 to TRBJ1-5, with 9 bases that match TRBD1. Trimming took 4 bases from V and 4 from J; bases not matched to a gene: 2. The germline V gene has CDR1 SNHLY and CDR2 FYNNEI. This CDR3 comprises 14 residues.

The count of this clone is one. This chain connects TRBV13 to TRBJ1-2, with a weak D call TRBD1 (6 bases). Looked up from germline, CDR1 is PRHDT and CDR2 is FYEKMQ (reference sequence). The CDR3 consists of 13 residues. Trimming removed 10 bases from V and 7 bases from J, with 19 bases in between. CDR3 nucleotide sequence: TGTGCCACCACACTTACAGGGCTCCGTGGCTACACCTTC. Protein sequence: CATTLTGLRGYTF.

J is TRBJ1-1 and V is TRBV9; 8 bases fit TRBD1. J gave up 5 bases and V 4 bases, and 10 bases lay outside the gene matches. This CDR3 is 15 amino acids long. CDR1 is SGDLS, CDR2 YYNGEE, per germline. CDR3 sequence: CASSPQERTGTEAFF. CDR3 nucleotides: TGTGCCAGCAGCCCCCAGGAAAGGACAGGGACTGAAGCTTTCTTT.

The V gene is TRBV6-1, the J gene TRBJ1-4; 7 bases line up with TRBD1. Germline V gene lookup returns CDR1 MNHNS and CDR2 SASEGT. With 1 base clipped from V and 7 bases from J, the junction kept 3 bases outside the gene matches. This CDR3 comprises 14 residues. DNA for the CDR3: TGTGCCAGCAGTGAAGTGGGACAGTTTGAAAAACTGTTTTTT. Amino acids: CASSEVGQFEKLFF.

The chain has TRBV28 and TRBJ2-7, with D unclear. Germline V CDR1 and CDR2: MDHEN, SYDVKM. Trimming took off 5 bases at V and 3 bases at J, with 5 bases between the two ends. There are 11 residues in the CDR3. This CDR3 is CASSAFYEQYF. The CDR3 nucleotides are TGTGCCAGCAGTGCCTTCTACGAGCAGTACTTC. Combining the CDR3 with reference TRBV28 and TRBJ2-7 gives the whole variable domain DVKVTQSSRYLVKRTGEKVFLECVQDMDHENMFWYRQDPGLGLRLIYFSYDVKMKEKGDIPEGYSVSREKKERFSLILESASTNQTSMYLCASSAFYEQYFGPGTRLTVT.

This chain uses TRBV28 with TRBJ1-4; TRBD1 is a possible D gene (6 bases). CDR1 and CDR2 from the germline V gene are MDHEN and SYDVKM. Between the trimmed V and J ends, which lost 7 bases and 7 bases, there was a span of 13 bases. This CDR3 region has 13 residues. The CDR3 nucleotides are TGTGCCAGCATACAGGGTGTTGGTGAAAAACTGTTTTTT. The encoded protein is CASIQGVGEKLFF.

The genes are TRBV7-8 and TRBJ2-7; TRBD2 is a possible D gene (5 bases). The CDR3 consists of 14 residues. From germline, CDR1 is SGHVS and CDR2 FQNEAQ. V shed 3 bases and J shed 1 base, with 10 bases lying between them. The CDR3 DNA reads as TGTGCCAGCAGCTTTAGGACTGAATCCTACGAGCAGTACTTC. Translated: CASSFRTESYEQYF.

CDR3 sequence reads: CASCRGGRGLGYGYTF. The CDR3 DNA reads as TGCGCCAGCTGCCGAGGGGGGCGGGGCCTGGGGTATGGCTACACCTTC. The rearrangement uses TRBV4-1 and TRBJ1-2, with a tentative D call TRBD1 (6 bases). This CDR3 has 16 amino acids. V was trimmed by 8 bases and J by 5 bases, leaving 24 bases between them. CDR1 is MGHRA and CDR2 is YSYEKL in the germline V gene.

This sequence joins TRBV12-5 and TRBJ2-1, with D unresolved. Per germline, CDR1 LGHNT and CDR2 FRNRAP. The V end lost 0 bases, the J end lost 0 bases, and 9 bases lay between the germline ends. This CDR3 has 16 amino acids. CDR3 protein: CASGLVDGNSYNEQFF. CDR3 coding DNA: TGTGCTAGTGGTTTGGTAGACGGAAACTCCTACAATGAGCAGTTCTTC.

This rearrangement joins TRBV3-1 (or the pseudogene TRBV3-2) to TRBJ1-6; D is undetermined. Germline V gene lookup returns CDR1 LGHDT and CDR2 YNNKEL (reference sequence). Trimming removed 7 bases at V and 4 bases at J, with 14 bases between. This CDR3 region has 15 residues. The CDR3 loop is CASTVGGGYNSPLHF. For the CDR3, the DNA is TGTGCCAGCACCGTGGGAGGAGGATATAATTCACCCCTCCACTTT.

V and J are TRBV5-1 and TRBJ2-1, with 9 bases identical to TRBD1. The V gene's germline CDR1 is SGHRS and CDR2 YFSETQ. V lost 4 bases, J lost 6 bases, and 5 bases stayed unmatched. The CDR3 is 14 amino acids. The CDR3 nucleotides read TGCGCCAGCAGCACGGGACAGGGATTCAATGAGCAGTTCTTC. It encodes CASSTGQGFNEQFF.

V is TRBV30 and J is TRBJ1-6; TRBD1 matches 7 bases. V dropped 3 bases and J dropped 6; count of bases not matched to a gene: 5. This CDR3 comprises 14 residues. Germline CDR1 reads GTSNPN; CDR2 reads SVGIG (reference sequence). The DNA for the CDR3 is TGTGCCTGGAGCTCCGGGACAGTTAATTCACCCCTCCACTTT. This encodes CAWSSGTVNSPLHF.

The genes are TRBV25-1 and TRBJ2-1; 7 bases line up with TRBD2. The CDR3 length is 16 residues. Germline CDR1 and CDR2: MGHDK and SYGVNS. The V and J ends lost 2 bases and 0 bases, in that order; junction bases with no gene match: 4. DNA of the CDR3: TGTGCCAGCAGTGAACAGCGGGGAAGCTCCTACAATGAGCAGTTCTTC. Protein sequence: CASSEQRGSSYNEQFF. Drawing the rest from reference TRBV25-1 and TRBJ2-1, the complete variable domain is EADIYQTPRYLVIGTGKKITLECSQTMGHDKMYWYQQDPGMELHLIHYSYGVNSTEKGDLSSESTVSRIRTEHFPLTLESARPSHTSQYLCASSEQRGSSYNEQFFGPGTRLTVL.

The chain links TRBV15 to TRBJ1-2, with no clear D. This CDR3 is 14 amino acids long. With 0 bases removed from V and 3 bases from J, the gap between germline ends came to 8 bases. CDR1 LNHNV and CDR2 YYDKDF come from the germline V gene (reference sequence). CDR3 DNA sequence: TGTGCCACCAGCAGAGACCCTACAGACTATGGCTACACCTTC. This translates into CATSRDPTDYGYTF.

J is TRBJ1-1 and V is TRBV19; no definite D call. The germline gives CDR1 LNHDA, CDR2 SQIVND (reference sequence). The CDR3 totals 14 residues. V lost 0 bases, J lost 1 base, and 6 bases lay in between. The CDR3 DNA sequence: TGTGCCAGTAGTATAGATAGTGAGAACACTGAAGCTTTCTTT. Translation: CASSIDSENTEAFF.

There are a few counts of this clone. The rearrangement uses TRBV20-1 and TRBJ2-1; 9 bases map to TRBD2. The CDR3 totals 14 residues. Germline-derived CDR1 and CDR2 are DFQATT and SNEGSKA (reference sequence). V shed 3 bases, J shed 0 bases, and the junction held 0 bases outside the gene matches. The CDR3 DNA is TGCAGTGCTAGTAGCGGGAGCTCCTACAATGAGCAGTTCTTC. Amino acid sequence: CSASSGSSYNEQFF.

Turning to this clone: A junction boundary mismatches the germline segment, possibly from a read error. The chain couples TRBV6-4 to TRBJ2-6; possibly TRBD2 for D (6 bases). This CDR3 is 18 amino acids long. Looked up from germline, CDR1 is MRHNA and CDR2 is SNTAGT. The CDR3 region is CASIDRAGSFSGANVLTF. DNA of the CDR3: TGTGCCAGCATTGACCGGGCGGGATCCTTCTCTGGGGCCAACGTCCTGACTTTC.